The sequence of this TCR beta chain was determined in a study of OX40 agonist ivuxolimab in advanced cancers. The overall study: Patient treatment consisted of intravenous ivuxolimab administration every 2 weeks at 0.01 to 10 mg/kg. Averaging 60 years in age, with a range of about 23 to 80, the cohort was approximately 83% male. People in dose escalation had one of these cancers: hepatocellular carcinoma, melanoma, renal cell or head and neck cancer. Findings and limits, study-wide: The authors did not determine the antigen specificity of the expanded peripheral T cells.

As regards this clone: Its target is not known.

TCRdb's copy holds only in-frame clones and misses some; the assay was immunoSEQ multiplex PCR. The sample has about 80,000 clones, around nine tenths seen once. This CDR3 spans 15 amino acids. With 5 bases removed from V and 0 bases from J, the gap between germline ends came to 13 bases. Germline V lookup: CDR1 SGHNT, CDR2 YENEEA. The clonotype originates from an adult with an advanced solid tumor such as melanoma, head and neck, liver or kidney cancer. The gene calls are TRBV11-3 and TRBJ2-5, with D maybe TRBD1 (6 bases). Sequenced material: CD4+ or CD8+ T cells sorted from blood, taken in a trial of the OX40 agonist ivuxolimab. CDR3 sequence (DNA): TGTGCCAGCAGCAGAGCCGGGACAAACCAAGAGACCCAGTACTTC. It is translated as CASSRAGTNQETQYF.